This is a list of T cell receptor beta chains from one sample in a study of circulating and synovial CD4+ cells in juvenile arthritis. Using immunoSEQ multiplex PCR, the repertoire was profiled, and TCRdb retains in-frame clones only, with some absent. The table shows around 32,000 clones, with just under 97% occurring only once. Material for sequencing was CD4+ T cells from blood. The receptors were sampled from a human donor with juvenile idiopathic arthritis. CDR3s include the opening cysteine and the closing phenylalanine or tryptophan. The D gene is left open where the match is weak. The size entry is marked missing in some rows and otherwise reads once, few, many or a size class.

D gene	clone size	V gene	J gene	CDR3 protein	CDR3 DNA
TRBD2	-	TRBV18	TRBJ2-1	CASSRDYYNEQFF	TGTGCCAGCTCACGGGACTATTACAATGAGCAGTTCTTC
-	-	TRBV4-2	TRBJ1-3	CASSPGGSGNTIYF	TGTGCCAGCAGCCCGGGGGGCTCTGGAAACACCATATATTTT
-	-	TRBV29-1	TRBJ1-5	CSVEGQEGSPQHF	TGCAGCGTTGAGGGCCAGGAAGGGAGCCCCCAGCATTTT
TRBD2	-	TRBV28	TRBJ2-7	CASSETSGRLYEQYF	TGTGCCAGCAGTGAGACTAGCGGGAGACTCTACGAGCAGTACTTC
-	-	TRBV7-9	TRBJ2-1	CASSPPPYNEQFF	TGTGCCAGCAGCCCTCCCCCTTACAATGAGCAGTTCTTC
-	-	TRBV5-6	TRBJ2-1	CASSLQGSYNEQFF	TGTGCCAGCAGCTTACAGGGCTCCTACAATGAGCAGTTCTTC
TRBD1	-	TRBV9	TRBJ1-4	CASSGNLTGVSEKLFF	TGTGCCAGCAGCGGAAACCTCACAGGGGTCAGCGAAAAACTGTTTTTT
-	few	TRBV19	TRBJ1-5	CASSMEGIGDQPQHF	TGTGCCAGTAGTATGGAGGGTATCGGGGATCAGCCCCAGCATTTT
-	-	TRBV4-1	TRBJ1-1	CASSQQGLRSTEAFF	TGCGCCAGCAGCCAACAGGGTCTGAGGAGCACTGAAGCTTTCTTT
TRBD1	-	TRBV6-1	TRBJ2-1	CASSDPDRGSGEQFF	TGTGCCAGCAGTGACCCGGACAGGGGGAGCGGTGAGCAGTTCTTC
-	-	TRBV6-1	TRBJ2-7	CASSEIRDFSYEQYF	TGTGCCAGCAGTGAAATTAGGGACTTCTCCTACGAGCAGTACTTC
TRBD1	-	TRBV19	TRBJ1-5	CASSPVLPGGIGNQPQHF	TGTGCCAGTAGTCCTGTGCTCCCAGGGGGAATCGGCAATCAGCCCCAGCATTTT
TRBD2	once	TRBV5-4	TRBJ2-1	CASSMPGLSTNEQFF	TGTGCCAGCAGCATGCCGGGACTAAGTACGAATGAGCAGTTCTTC
-	-	TRBV28	TRBJ2-7	CASSLLFGYGSSQAYEQYF	TGTGCCAGCAGTTTACTTTTTGGTTATGGCTCCTCACAAGCCTACGAGCAGTACTTC
TRBD2	-	TRBV2	TRBJ2-3	CAKAEGLAGISDTQYF	TGTGCTAAAGCAGAGGGACTAGCGGGTATATCAGATACGCAGTATTTT
-	-	TRBV7-9	TRBJ2-1	CASRLLGTLNEQFF	TGTGCCAGCAGACTACTGGGGACTCTCAATGAGCAGTTCTTC
-	-	TRBV19	TRBJ1-1	CASSNQGNTEAFF	TGTGCCAGTAGTAACCAGGGGAACACTGAAGCTTTCTTT